These 5 T cell receptor beta chains share one sample of origin, sequenced in a study of naive and memory T cell subsets. An equimolar mix of two oligonucleotides served as the beta constant-region primer for TRBC1 and TRBC2. TCRdb reprocessed the UMI-ligation and nested PCR reads with MiXCR, giving one entry per CDR3 protein. The table has 70,000 to 95,000 distinct CDR3 sequences, approximately 6.5% seen once. Input material: central memory CD4+ T cells from blood. These receptor sequences come from a human donor in good health.

CDR3 bases: TGTGCCTGGAGAGGCGGGGGGAGCTCCTACGAGCAGTACTTC. Protein product: CAWRGGGSSYEQYF. The chain recombines TRBV30 with TRBJ2-7; 8 positions agree with TRBD2. The CDR3 covers 14 residues. From germline, CDR1 is GTSNPN and CDR2 SVGIG (reference sequence). V trimming: 3 bases; J trimming: 0 bases; junction bases outside the gene matches: 4.

This clonotype appeared a few times. The chain is built from TRBV9 and TRBJ1-4; the D gene is possibly TRBD1 (6 bases). CDR1 is SGDLS and CDR2 is YYNGEE in the germline V gene. The V and J ends lost 0 bases and 0 bases respectively, with 21 bases between them. The length of the CDR3 is 20 residues. The CDR3 nucleotides are TGTGCCAGCAGCGTAGAACTCAGGACAGTCGTGGTTGCAACTAATGAAAAACTGTTTTTT. Residues: CASSVELRTVVVATNEKLFF.

Ten or more counts support this clonotype. V usage is TRBV10-3 and J usage is TRBJ2-1; weak D call: TRBD2 (5 bases). V was pared by 8 bases and J by 6 bases, with 17 bases between. The CDR3 sequence is 14 residues long. CDR1 and CDR2 from the germline V gene are ENHRY and SYGVKD. Here the CDR3 reads CAIGEPDGVNEQFF. For the CDR3, the DNA is TGTGCCATCGGGGAGCCCGACGGCGTCAATGAGCAGTTCTTC.

The table lists this clonotype with many counts. V and J are TRBV29-1 and TRBJ2-3; tentatively, D is TRBD2 (5 bases). Germline values: CDR1 SQVTM, CDR2 ANQGSEA. This CDR3 is 14 amino acids long. V lost 3 bases, J lost 6 bases, and 16 bases lay in between. The CDR3 is CSVEREPSRDTQYF. As DNA, the CDR3 is TGCAGCGTTGAGAGGGAGCCTTCCCGGGATACGCAGTATTTT.

The V call is TRBV5-1, the J call TRBJ2-3; D may be TRBD2 (5 bases). CDR1 SGHRS and CDR2 YFSETQ come from the germline V gene. This CDR3 comprises 13 residues. Trimming shortened V by 2 bases and J by 5 bases, and 9 bases separated the two germline ends. CDR3 region: CASSLQSGDTQYF. The CDR3 DNA reads as TGCGCCAGCAGCTTACAGAGCGGAGATACGCAGTATTTT.